These 14 T cell receptor beta chains were sequenced from one sample in a study of T cell changes during pregnancy in multiple sclerosis. Method: immunoSEQ multiplex PCR; TCRdb's copy keeps in-frame clones and lacks some. This sample has approximately 36,000 clones; around nine tenths occur once, and the top ten carry about 7%. The source material was CD8+ T cells from peripheral blood mononuclear cells, sampled in the third trimester of pregnancy. The receptors shown here come from a female donor with multiple sclerosis, enrolled in a pregnancy study.

This clone has a count of ten or more. The chain joins TRBV28 to TRBJ2-7; TRBD1 agrees at 8 bases. The CDR3 spans 16 residues. Unmatched junction bases numbered 9, after V lost 5 bases and J lost 0 bases. The germline V gene encodes CDR1 MDHEN and CDR2 SYDVKM. In nucleotides, the CDR3 is TGTGCCAGCAGTATGCCTCCCAGGGGGCTCTCCTACGAGCAGTACTTC. The encoded protein is CASSMPPRGLSYEQYF.

The rearrangement links TRBV7-2 to TRBJ2-5, with D maybe TRBD1 (5 bases). Trimming removed 8 bases from V and 3 bases from J, with 13 bases in between. The CDR3 is 13 residues long. The germline CDR1 and CDR2 sequences are SGHTA and FQGNSA. The CDR3 DNA reads as TGTGCCAGCCAAGGGGAAGTTGAAGAGACCCAGTACTTC. Amino acid sequence: CASQGEVEETQYF.

CDR3 coding DNA: TGTGCCAGCAGGACTAGCGTTAGCACAGATACGCAGTATTTT. Translation gives CASRTSVSTDTQYF. V is TRBV2 and J is TRBJ2-3, with 8 bases fitting TRBD2. The CDR3 length is 14 residues. V was pared by 6 bases and J by 0 bases, with 2 bases of the junction left unmatched. In germline, CDR1 is SNHLY, CDR2 FYNNEI.

The chain employs TRBV6-5 and TRBJ2-2, with 9 bases aligning to TRBD2. Germline V CDR1 and CDR2: MNHEY, SVGAGI. CDR3 length: 16 residues. J lost 3 bases, V lost 2 bases, and 4 bases had no gene match. CDR3 sequence (DNA): TGTGCCAGCAGTTACGCGGGGGGGCATCACACCGGGGAGCTGTTTTTT. Protein: CASSYAGGHHTGELFF.

This clone was seen only a few times. The rearrangement joins TRBV30 to TRBJ1-1; D perhaps matches TRBD1 (6 bases). The CDR3 runs to 12 residues. From germline, CDR1 is GTSNPN and CDR2 SVGIG (reference sequence). Trimming pared 7 bases from V and 5 bases from J, leaving 14 bases between. In DNA form, the CDR3 reads TGTGCCTACGACAGGATGTTTACTGAAGCTTTCTTT. It specifies CAYDRMFTEAFF.

The chain carries TRBV11-2 and TRBJ2-5; 8 positions agree with TRBD2. V dropped 1 base and J dropped 1; count of bases not matched to a gene: 8. CDR1 SGHAT and CDR2 FQNNGV come from the germline V gene. The length of the CDR3 is 17 residues. CDR3 sequence: CASSLARLAGLQETQYF. In nucleotides, the CDR3 is TGTGCCAGCAGCTTAGCGCGGCTAGCGGGCCTCCAAGAGACCCAGTACTTC.

The gene calls are TRBV11-2 and TRBJ1-2; D gene unclear. Trimming took off 2 bases at V and 5 bases at J, with 12 bases between the two ends. Germline CDR1 SGHAT, CDR2 FQNNGV. The CDR3 spans 14 residues. CDR3 sequence reads: CASSLRGSAYGYTF. The CDR3, as DNA: TGTGCCAGCAGCTTACGAGGTTCCGCTTATGGCTACACCTTC.

This chain links TRBV7-3 with TRBJ2-1, with a possible D match to TRBD1 (6 bases). Trimming cost V 3 bases and J 2 bases, with 11 bases left between them. Germline-derived CDR1 and CDR2 are SGHTA and FQGTGA. CDR3 size: 15 residues. As DNA, the CDR3 is TGTGCCAGCAGCTTGGGGGCTCGAACCTACAATGAGCAGTTCTTC. Translated: CASSLGARTYNEQFF.

This clone turned up a few times. The chain links TRBV10-3 to TRBJ2-2; no clear D. This CDR3 has 13 residues. V was clipped by 8 bases and J by 6 bases, with 13 bases between them. Germline V CDR1 and CDR2: ENHRY, SYGVKD. In nucleotides, the CDR3 is TGTGCCATCCAAGCTACTGAGGCCGGGGAGCTGTTTTTT. Residues: CAIQATEAGELFF.

This rearrangement joins TRBV10-3 to TRBJ2-2; D possibly corresponds to TRBD1 (5 bases). The CDR3 is 15 residues long. The germline V gene has CDR1 ENHRY and CDR2 SYGVKD. V was shortened by 4 bases and J by 0 bases, with 9 bases between the two germline ends. The CDR3 loop is CAISADSSNTGELFF. Here the CDR3 DNA reads TGTGCCATCAGTGCTGACAGTTCGAACACCGGGGAGCTGTTTTTT.

The chain couples TRBV7-8 to TRBJ2-3; 7 bases line up with TRBD1. With 5 bases clipped from V and 2 bases from J, the junction kept 10 bases outside the gene matches. CDR1 is SGHVS, CDR2 FQNEAQ, per germline. The CDR3 totals 16 residues. DNA of the CDR3: TGTGCCAGCAGCCCCTATCGGGGACAGTACACAGATACGCAGTATTTT. This codes for CASSPYRGQYTDTQYF.

The chain couples TRBV27 to TRBJ2-3, with TRBD2 as a possible D gene (6 bases). This CDR3 comprises 15 residues. CDR1 is MNHEY and CDR2 is SMNVEV in the germline V gene (reference sequence). Trimming took off 7 bases at V and 5 bases at J, with 19 bases between the two ends. CDR3 amino acids: CASTQDRGGGDTQYF. CDR3 sequence (DNA): TGTGCCAGCACCCAGGACCGGGGAGGAGGAGATACGCAGTATTTT.

This clone was counted only a few times. The CDR3 reads CASSLGREADTQYF. DNA for the CDR3: TGTGCCAGTAGTCTAGGCCGGGAGGCAGATACGCAGTATTTT. The rearrangement uses TRBV19 and TRBJ2-3; 7 bases are shared with TRBD2. The J segment lost 4 bases and the V segment lost 5 bases, leaving 6 bases of the junction unmatched. CDR1 and CDR2 (germline): LNHDA, SQIVND (reference sequence). CDR3 length: 14 residues.

The chain has TRBV10-2 and TRBJ2-1; TRBD1 agrees at 10 bases. Trimming cost V 6 bases and J 8 bases; bases outside gene matches: 10. CDR3 length equals 15 residues. CDR1 and CDR2 (germline): WSHSY, SAAADI. The CDR3 protein is CASSFGTGDFDEQFF. The DNA of the CDR3 is TGCGCCAGCAGCTTCGGGACAGGGGATTTCGATGAGCAGTTCTTC.